This T cell receptor beta chain emerged from a study of blood T cell repertoires in COVID-19. Per the authors' pipeline: Reference gene primer amplification in the assay estimated nucleated cell counts. Clones were sequenced by immunoSEQ multiplex PCR, and TCRdb holds only the in-frame ones, with some missing. From that table come the V and J calls and clone size; the DNA was used to work out D and trimming. The sample yields about 300,000 clones, about nine tenths seen once. Participants reported their clinical history, and cohort assignment relied on those reports. Cohort 3 donors counted as recovered after two negative PCRs, clearance, or resolved symptoms. Sample: PBMCs or T cells enriched from blood (not recorded which). The clonotype originates from a man in his thirties or forties who had recovered from COVID-19.

The DNA of the CDR3 is TGTGCCAGCTACGGTCTCTTCACAGATACGCAGTATTTT. As protein: CASYGLFTDTQYF. This rearrangement joins TRBV12-3 or TRBV12-4 to TRBJ2-3; D not certain. The CDR3 length is 13 residues. Trimming shortened V by 8 bases and J by 2 bases, and 11 bases separated the two germline ends.